This TCR beta chain was identified during a study of cytomegalovirus exposure and HLA in healthy donors. Whole-study findings and limits: Most TCR sequences proved rare, with some public TCRs found in many donors. For TCR beta chains, V- and J-gene trimming was later linked to a missense DCLRE1C variant. Accurate HLA-A and HLA-B prediction from TCR beta sequences was reported for most subjects.

The germline CDR1 and CDR2 sequences are SGHDN and FVKESK. Between the trimmed V and J ends, which lost 4 bases and 1 base, there was a span of 7 bases. This CDR3 comprises 13 residues. This clone has more than one count but fewer than ten. Its antigen is undetermined. PCR used 60 Vbeta primers and 13 Jbeta primers. Repertoires were generated with immunoSEQ multiplex PCR, while TCRdb's copy carries only in-frame clones and drops some. The data hold about 150,000 clones, with around 80% observed a single time. The receptor's source is a woman aged 40 to 49 in good health and CMV-seronegative. Input material: PBMCs. V gene TRBV14 combines with J gene TRBJ1-1; TRBD1 might be the D (5 bases). DNA for the CDR3: TGTGCCAGCAGCCTGACAGCGAACACTGAAGCTTTCTTT. Its protein is CASSLTANTEAFF.